This TCR beta chain was captured by sequencing in a study of vaccination and CD4 T cells after COVID-19. Study-level information: Nasal swab PCR had detected SARS-CoV-2 in convalescent patients, some ten mild and one severe. The cells were exposed to overlapping spike peptides originating from SARS-CoV-2, HCoV-NL63, HCoV-OC43 and HCoV-229E for stimulation. A CEFX pool, an HIV-1 Nef pool, or no peptide went to control cultures.

This clonotype is labeled as large. Its antigen is not identified. As for treatment: approximately 10-day PBMC culture with coronavirus spike peptide pools or control peptides (ViraFEST assay). Using peptide pools, antigen-specific T cells were expanded in ViraFEST before TCRs were sequenced. The CDR3 contains 14 residues. The germline V and J ends were trimmed by 3 bases and 6 bases, with 11 bases remaining between them. Germline V CDR1 and CDR2: MNHNS, SASEGT. Sequenced with the Oncomine TCR Beta short-read assay was DNA taken from cultured CD4+ T cells. A single record per CDR3 protein comes from TCRdb applying MiXCR to the PCR reads. The sample contains around 19,000 distinct CDR3 sequences, around 48% of which appear only once.

The gene calls are TRBV6-1 and TRBJ2-2, with unresolved D. The clonotype was recovered from a human donor who had recovered from COVID-19. Material for sequencing was CD4+ T cells from blood, cultured in vitro. In DNA, the CDR3 is TGTGCCAGCAGTGAGCTGTGGTCCGCCGGGGAGCTGTTTTTT. Its protein is CASSELWSAGELFF.